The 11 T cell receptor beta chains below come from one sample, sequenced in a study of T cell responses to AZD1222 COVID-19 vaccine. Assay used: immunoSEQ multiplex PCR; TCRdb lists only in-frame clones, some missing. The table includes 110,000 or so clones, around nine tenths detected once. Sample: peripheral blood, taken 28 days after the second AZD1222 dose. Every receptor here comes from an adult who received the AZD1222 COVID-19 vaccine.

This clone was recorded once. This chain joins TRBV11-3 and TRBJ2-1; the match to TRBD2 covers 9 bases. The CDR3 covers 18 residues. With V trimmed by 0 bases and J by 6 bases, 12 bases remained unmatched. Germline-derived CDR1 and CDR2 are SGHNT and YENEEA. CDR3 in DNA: TGTGCCAGCAGCTTAGATCAGTTTAGCGGGAGTGGCGGCAATGAGCAGTTCTTC. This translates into CASSLDQFSGSGGNEQFF. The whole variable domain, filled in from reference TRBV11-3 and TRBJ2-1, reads EAGVVQSPRYKIIEKKQPVAFWCNPISGHNTLYWYLQNLGQGPELLIRYENEEAVDDSQLPKDRFSAERLKGVDSTLKIQPAELGDSAVYLCASSLDQFSGSGGNEQFFGPGTRLTVL.

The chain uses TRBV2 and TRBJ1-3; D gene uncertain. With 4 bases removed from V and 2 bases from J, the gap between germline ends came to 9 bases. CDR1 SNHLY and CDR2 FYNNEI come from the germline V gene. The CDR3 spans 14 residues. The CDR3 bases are TGTGCCAGCAGTGGGACGACCACTGGAAACACCATATATTTT. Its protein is CASSGTTTGNTIYF.

Written as DNA, the CDR3 is TGCGCCAGCAGCCAAGATAGGGGGAGCACAGATACGCAGTATTTT. Encoded protein: CASSQDRGSTDTQYF. The J gene is TRBJ2-3, the V gene TRBV4-3; the D gene is possibly TRBD1 (6 bases). This CDR3 spans 15 amino acids. Trimming removed 0 bases at V and 0 bases at J, with 7 bases between. The germline CDR1 and CDR2 sequences are LGHNA and YSLEER.

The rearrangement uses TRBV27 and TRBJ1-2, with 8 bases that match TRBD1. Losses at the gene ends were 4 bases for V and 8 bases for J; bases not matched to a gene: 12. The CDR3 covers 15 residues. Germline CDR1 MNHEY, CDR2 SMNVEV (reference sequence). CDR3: CASSWDRTFLGGYTF. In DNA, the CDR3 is TGTGCCAGCAGTTGGGACAGGACGTTTCTGGGAGGCTACACCTTC.

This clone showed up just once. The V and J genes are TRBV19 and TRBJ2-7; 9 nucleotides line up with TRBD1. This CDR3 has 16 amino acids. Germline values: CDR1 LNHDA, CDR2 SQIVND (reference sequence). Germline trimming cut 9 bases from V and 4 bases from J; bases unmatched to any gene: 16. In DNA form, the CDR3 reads TGTGCCAGCGCCGTAACATCACAGGGGGCGAGGTACGAGCAGTACTTC. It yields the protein CASAVTSQGARYEQYF.

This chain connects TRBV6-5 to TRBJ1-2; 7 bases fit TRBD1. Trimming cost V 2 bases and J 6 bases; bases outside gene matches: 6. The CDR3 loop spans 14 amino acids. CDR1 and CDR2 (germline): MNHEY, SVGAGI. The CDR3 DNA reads TGTGCCAGCAGTTACCGCGGACAGGACAATGGCTACACCTTC. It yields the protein CASSYRGQDNGYTF.

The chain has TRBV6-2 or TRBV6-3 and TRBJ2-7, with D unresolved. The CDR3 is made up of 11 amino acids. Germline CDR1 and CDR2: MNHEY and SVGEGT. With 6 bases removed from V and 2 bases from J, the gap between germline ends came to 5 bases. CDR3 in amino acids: CASSRAYEQYF. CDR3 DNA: TGTGCCAGCAGCCGGGCCTACGAGCAGTACTTC.

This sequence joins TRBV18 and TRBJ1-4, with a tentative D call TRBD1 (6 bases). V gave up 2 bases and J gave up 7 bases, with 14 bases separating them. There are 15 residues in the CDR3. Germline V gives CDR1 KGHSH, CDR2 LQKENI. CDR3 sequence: CASSPSGEYSEKLFF. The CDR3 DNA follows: TGTGCCAGCTCACCATCAGGGGAGTATAGTGAAAAACTGTTTTTT.

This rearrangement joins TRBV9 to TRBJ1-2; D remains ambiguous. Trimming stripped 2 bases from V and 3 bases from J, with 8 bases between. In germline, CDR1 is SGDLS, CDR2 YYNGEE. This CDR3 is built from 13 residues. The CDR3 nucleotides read TGTGCCAGCAGCGTCGATGACCACTATGGCTACACCTTC. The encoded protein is CASSVDDHYGYTF.

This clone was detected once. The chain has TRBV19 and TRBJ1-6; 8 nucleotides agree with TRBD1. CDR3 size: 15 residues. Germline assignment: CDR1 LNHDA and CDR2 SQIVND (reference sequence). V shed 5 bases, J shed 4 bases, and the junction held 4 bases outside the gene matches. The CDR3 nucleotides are TGTGCCAGTAGTCCAGGGGGCCTTTATAATTCACCCCTCCACTTT. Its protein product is CASSPGGLYNSPLHF.

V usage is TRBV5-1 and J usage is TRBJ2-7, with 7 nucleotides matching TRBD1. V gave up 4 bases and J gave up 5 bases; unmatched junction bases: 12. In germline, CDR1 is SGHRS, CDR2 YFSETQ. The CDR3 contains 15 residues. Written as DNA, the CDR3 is TGCGCCAGCAGCAGGGACAGCCACTACGGGGACGAGCAGTACTTC. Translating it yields CASSRDSHYGDEQYF.